This entry lists 32 T cell receptor beta chains sequenced from one sample in a study of identical twins. Using its own MiXCR run on the 5' RACE reads, TCRdb lists one record per CDR3 protein. Seen here are 200,000 to 250,000 distinct CDR3 sequences, 6.5% to 8.5% observed once, and the top ten hold around 1.8%. These data were likewise used in another study, on yellow fever vaccine responses in identical twins.

The sequenced sample was memory (CD45RO+) T cells sorted from blood. These receptors were obtained from a woman between 18 and 30 years old in good health.

The table lists this clonotype with many counts. The rearrangement joins TRBV12-3 or TRBV12-4 to TRBJ2-4; D not resolved. With 4 bases removed from V and 0 bases from J, the gap between germline ends came to 13 bases. The CDR3 runs 16 residues. Here the CDR3 reads CASSSYGAAAKNIQYF. CDR3 nucleotides: TGTGCCAGCAGTTCTTATGGAGCCGCAGCCAAAAACATTCAGTACTTC.

This clonotype is a singleton in its sample. The V and J genes are TRBV7-2 and TRBJ2-1; 9 bases agree with TRBD1. The CDR3 loop spans 16 amino acids. CDR1 and CDR2 (germline): SGHTA, FQGNSA. Losses at the gene ends were 3 bases for V and 6 bases for J; bases not matched to a gene: 9. The CDR3 DNA is TGTGCCAGCAGCTTCAGGGGACAGGGCTATCTCAATGAGCAGTTCTTC. This translates into CASSFRGQGYLNEQFF. The variable domain in full, completed from reference TRBV7-2 and TRBJ2-1, reads GAGVSQSPSNKVTEKGKDVELRCDPISGHTALYWYRQSLGQGLEFLIYFQGNSAPDKSGLPSDRFSAERTGGSVSTLTIQRTQQEDSAVYLCASSFRGQGYLNEQFFGPGTRLTVL.

This clonotype occurred many times. The CDR3, as DNA: TGCAGCGTGGATGACTCCTCCACCTTC. Its translation: CSVDDSSTF. The chain is built from TRBV29-1 and TRBJ1-2, with D unclear. Germline V gives CDR1 SQVTM, CDR2 ANQGSEA. Trimming stripped 6 bases from V and 13 bases from J, with 12 bases between. The CDR3 spans 9 residues.

This clonotype occurred a few times. The chain combines TRBV6-1 with TRBJ2-1, with D possibly matching TRBD2 (7 bases). The V end lost 2 bases, the J end lost 5 bases, and 16 bases lay between the germline ends. Looked up from germline, CDR1 is MNHNS and CDR2 is SASEGT. CDR3 length equals 16 residues. In nucleotides, the CDR3 is TGTGCCAGCAGTGAACGGGGGGCAGGATTAAACAATGAGCAGTTCTTC. It codes for CASSERGAGLNNEQFF.

The chain is built from TRBV7-2 and TRBJ1-3; D remains unclear. The CDR3 totals 13 residues. The V gene's germline CDR1 is SGHTA and CDR2 FQGNSA. V was cut by 1 base and J by 0 bases, with 1 base left in between. CDR3 nucleotides: TGTGCCAGCAGCTTAGTCTCTGGAAACACCATATATTTT. Translating it yields CASSLVSGNTIYF.

The chain uses TRBV20-1 and TRBJ2-7, with TRBD1 matching over 7 bases. The CDR3 length is 14 residues. With 5 bases clipped from V and 5 bases from J, the junction kept 12 bases outside the gene matches. The germline CDR1 and CDR2 sequences are DFQATT and SNEGSKA (reference sequence). The CDR3 is CSAFYRGSSDEQYF. As DNA, the CDR3 is TGCAGTGCTTTTTACAGGGGCAGTAGCGACGAGCAGTACTTC.

This clonotype came up many times. The chain combines TRBV3-1 with TRBJ1-2, with TRBD1 as a possible D gene (6 bases). Germline V gene sequence: CDR1 LGHDT, CDR2 YNNKEL (reference sequence). The CDR3 is made up of 12 amino acids. V lost 3 bases and J lost 5, with 7 bases in between. The chain's CDR3 is CASSQQGYGYTF. The CDR3 DNA follows: TGTGCCAGCAGCCAGCAGGGGTATGGCTACACCTTC.

The chain couples TRBV6-1 to TRBJ2-7; TRBD2 matches 13 bases. The CDR3 extends over 16 amino acids. Germline loops: CDR1 MNHNS, CDR2 SASEGT. Losses at the gene ends were 7 bases for V and 0 bases for J; bases not matched to a gene: 6. Written as DNA, the CDR3 is TGTGCCAGCAAACAGGGACTAGCGGGGACCTCCTACGAGCAGTACTTC. Encoded protein: CASKQGLAGTSYEQYF.

This clonotype was counted at least ten times. V is TRBV5-1 and J is TRBJ1-1; D uncertain. Per the germline V gene, CDR1 is SGHRS and CDR2 is YFSETQ. This CDR3 is 15 amino acids long. Trimming took off 3 bases at V and 0 bases at J, with 12 bases between the two ends. This CDR3 reads CASSSRISMNTEAFF. The DNA for the CDR3 is TGCGCCAGCAGCTCAAGAATAAGCATGAACACTGAAGCTTTCTTT.

This clonotype was seen repeatedly, ten times or more. The gene calls are TRBV30 and TRBJ1-2, with D possibly TRBD1 on 5 matching bases. V was trimmed by 0 bases and J by 8 bases, leaving 19 bases between them. The CDR3 runs 15 residues. The germline V gene encodes CDR1 GTSNPN and CDR2 SVGIG (reference sequence). For the CDR3, the DNA is TGTGCCTGGAGTGTATCGTCCAGGGTGACTCAAGGCTACACCTTC. Its protein is CAWSVSSRVTQGYTF.

This clonotype has just a few counts. The rearrangement joins TRBV5-6 to TRBJ2-3, with 8 bases lining up with TRBD2. After removal of 1 base from V and 6 bases from J, the junction contained 4 bases not matched to a gene. The CDR3 length is 14 residues. Germline loops: CDR1 SGHDT, CDR2 YYEEEE. CDR3 sequence (DNA): TGTGCCAGCAGCTTGAGGTCGGGGGGGGATACGCAGTATTTT. It yields the protein CASSLRSGGDTQYF.

This clonotype came up many times. The chain uses TRBV29-1 and TRBJ1-1, with 10 positions matching TRBD1. CDR3 length: 13 amino acids. Germline-derived CDR1 and CDR2 are SQVTM and ANQGSEA. The J segment lost 8 bases and the V segment lost 2 bases, leaving 5 bases of the junction unmatched. The CDR3 spells CSVEPRGQGEAFF. The CDR3 coding sequence is TGCAGCGTTGAACCTCGGGGACAGGGGGAAGCTTTCTTT.

The chain carries TRBV20-1 and TRBJ2-2, with a weak D call TRBD1 (6 bases). CDR1 is DFQATT and CDR2 is SNEGSKA in the germline V gene (reference sequence). Between the trimmed V and J ends, which lost 4 bases and 8 bases, there was a span of 20 bases. The CDR3 spans 15 residues. The CDR3 nucleotides are TGCAGTGCTACGCCGCCGGGACACCCGAATGGGGAGCTGTTTTTT. As protein: CSATPPGHPNGELFF.

The rearrangement joins TRBV20-1 to TRBJ1-5; D perhaps matches TRBD1 (5 bases). V dropped 2 bases and J dropped 1 base, with 12 bases sitting between them. The CDR3 extends over 15 amino acids. Germline V gene lookup returns CDR1 DFQATT and CDR2 SNEGSKA (reference sequence). CDR3: CSARPVSGSNQPQHF. The CDR3 region has the DNA TGCAGTGCTAGACCTGTCTCAGGGAGCAATCAGCCCCAGCATTTT.

The chain is built from TRBV7-2 and TRBJ2-7, with no clear D. The CDR3 length is 13 residues. CDR1 and CDR2 from the germline V gene are SGHTA and FQGNSA. Trimming pared 4 bases from V and 0 bases from J, leaving 7 bases between. CDR3 sequence: CASSSPPSYEQYF. As DNA, the CDR3 is TGTGCCAGCAGCTCCCCGCCCTCCTACGAGCAGTACTTC.

This clonotype was seen ten or more times. V is TRBV12-3 or TRBV12-4 and J is TRBJ2-1; 8 nucleotides line up with TRBD1. V dropped 7 bases and J dropped 4; count of bases not matched to a gene: 9. The length of the CDR3 is 15 residues. The CDR3 protein is CASNPDRGGYNEQFF. The CDR3 nucleotides read TGTGCCAGCAACCCTGACAGGGGTGGTTACAATGAGCAGTTCTTC.

This clonotype was observed at least ten times. The gene calls are TRBV7-2 and TRBJ2-3; either TRBD1 or TRBD2 may fit D (6 bases each). With 5 bases removed from V and 8 bases from J, the gap between germline ends came to 14 bases. Germline CDR1 SGHTA, CDR2 FQGNSA. The CDR3 is 13 residues long. In DNA, the CDR3 is TGTGCCAGCAGCCCTAGGGGGGAAGTTACGCAGTATTTT. This encodes CASSPRGEVTQYF. The full variable domain, rest sourced from reference TRBV7-2 and TRBJ2-3, is GAGVSQSPSNKVTEKGKDVELRCDPISGHTALYWYRQSLGQGLEFLIYFQGNSAPDKSGLPSDRFSAERTGGSVSTLTIQRTQQEDSAVYLCASSPRGEVTQYFGPGTRLTVL.

The rearrangement uses TRBV20-1 and TRBJ2-1; TRBD2 matches 9 bases. This CDR3 has 16 amino acids. CDR1 and CDR2 from the germline V gene are DFQATT and SNEGSKA (reference sequence). V gave up 6 bases and J gave up 6 bases; unmatched junction bases: 15. The CDR3 nucleotides are TGCAGTGCGATTCGAATCGGGAAGCGGGGGGCCAATGAGCAGTTCTTC. Encoded protein: CSAIRIGKRGANEQFF.

This clonotype has at least ten counts. Here the CDR3 reads CASSLARGASEQFF. As DNA, the CDR3 is TGTGCCAGCAGTTTAGCGAGGGGGGCCAGTGAGCAGTTCTTC. This chain connects TRBV12-3 or TRBV12-4 to TRBJ2-1; D could derive from TRBD1 or TRBD2 (6 bases each). V was clipped by 0 bases and J by 9 bases, with 12 bases between them. The CDR3 runs to 14 residues.

The chain links TRBV5-1 to TRBJ1-4; D remains unclear. The CDR3 extends over 15 amino acids. CDR1 is SGHRS, CDR2 YFSETQ, per germline. The V gene lost 0 bases and the J gene lost 0 bases, with 6 bases spanning the gap. For the CDR3, the DNA is TGCGCCAGCAGCTTGGGGGGAGCAACTAATGAAAAACTGTTTTTT. The encoded protein is CASSLGGATNEKLFF. The variable domain in full, with the rest retrieved from reference TRBV5-1 and TRBJ1-4, is KAGVTQTPRYLIKTRGQQVTLSCSPISGHRSVSWYQQTPGQGLQFLFEYFSETQRNKGNFPGRFSGRQFSNSRSEMNVSTLELGDSALYLCASSLGGATNEKLFFGSGTQLSVL.

This clonotype was seen many times. J is TRBJ1-5 and V is TRBV4-2; D gene unclear. V lost 0 bases, J lost 7 bases, and 7 bases lay in between. The CDR3 is 13 residues long. Germline CDR1 is LGHNA and CDR2 is YNFKEQ. The CDR3 nucleotides read TGTGCCAGCAGCCAAGATATCGAACAGCCCCAGCATTTT. Residues: CASSQDIEQPQHF.

This clonotype was observed many times. CDR3 in DNA: TGTGCCAGTGTAGTTGGGAGCACTGAAGCTTTCTTT. Its translation: CASVVGSTEAFF. V and J are TRBV28 and TRBJ1-1; D remains unclear. V lost 9 bases, J lost 4 bases, and 12 bases lay in between. The CDR3 loop spans 12 amino acids. Germline CDR1 MDHEN, CDR2 SYDVKM.

V and J are TRBV19 and TRBJ1-2, with D perhaps matching TRBD1 (5 bases). V was cut by 5 bases and J by 2 bases, with 12 bases left in between. This CDR3 is built from 14 residues. The germline V gene has CDR1 LNHDA and CDR2 SQIVND (reference sequence). CDR3 bases: TGTGCCAGTAGTCATCAGGGCCGGAACTATGGCTACACCTTC. It specifies CASSHQGRNYGYTF. Drawing the rest from reference TRBV19 and TRBJ1-2, the complete variable domain is DGGITQSPKYLFRKEGQNVTLSCEQNLNHDAMYWYRQDPGQGLRLIYYSQIVNDFQKGDIAEGYSVSREKKESFPLTVTSAQKNPTAFYLCASSHQGRNYGYTFGSGTRLTVV.

This clonotype was seen a handful of times. V is TRBV20-1 and J is TRBJ1-6, with D unclear. The CDR3 has 16 residues. From germline, CDR1 is DFQATT and CDR2 SNEGSKA (reference sequence). The V end lost 0 bases, the J end lost 5 bases, and 14 bases lay between the germline ends. The CDR3 sequence is CSARDLRTGDNSPLHF. The DNA for the CDR3 is TGCAGTGCTAGAGATTTGAGAACCGGCGATAATTCACCCCTCCACTTT.

This clonotype was counted only a few times. J is TRBJ2-7 and V is TRBV20-1; unclear D gene. Trimming took off 6 bases at V and 0 bases at J, with 18 bases between the two ends. This CDR3 is 15 amino acids long. The germline V gene has CDR1 DFQATT and CDR2 SNEGSKA (reference sequence). The DNA for the CDR3 is TGCAGTGCCGTTAACCGGGCCAGTAGCTCCTACGAGCAGTACTTC. Translation gives CSAVNRASSSYEQYF.

This clonotype was recorded a few times. The gene calls are TRBV7-2 and TRBJ1-2; D uncertain. The CDR3 has 12 amino acids. Germline CDR1 SGHTA, CDR2 FQGNSA. V lost 3 bases to trimming and J lost 8 bases, with 10 bases between them. The CDR3 sequence: CASSLTDRGYTF. For the CDR3, the DNA is TGTGCCAGCAGCTTGACCGATAGGGGCTACACCTTC.

This clonotype has only a few counts. The rearrangement uses TRBV10-2 and TRBJ2-2; 8 positions match TRBD2. Germline CDR1 and CDR2: WSHSY and SAAADI. The J segment lost 5 bases and the V segment lost 10 bases, leaving 9 bases of the junction unmatched. CDR3 size: 14 residues. The CDR3 DNA sequence: TGCGCCATTTCGCAGCGGGAGTCAACCGGGGAGCTGTTTTTT. Translated, it gives CAISQRESTGELFF.

This clonotype was detected ten times or more. This chain joins TRBV7-9 and TRBJ2-7; D call uncertain. Between the trimmed V and J ends, which lost 2 bases and 4 bases, there was a span of 15 bases. CDR1 and CDR2 (germline): SEHNR, FQNEAQ (reference sequence). The length of the CDR3 is 15 residues. CDR3 sequence: CASSLSTAKVYEQYF. In DNA form, the CDR3 reads TGTGCCAGCAGCTTATCGACCGCTAAGGTTTACGAGCAGTACTTC. Filled out from reference TRBV7-9 and TRBJ2-7, the complete variable domain reads DTGVSQNPRHKITKRGQNVTFRCDPISEHNRLYWYRQTLGQGPEFLTYFQNEAQLEKSRLLSDRFSAERPKGSFSTLEIQRTEQGDSAMYLCASSLSTAKVYEQYFGPGTRLTVT.

This clonotype has just a few counts. The V and J genes are TRBV11-2 and TRBJ2-3; 11 bases are shared with TRBD2. The CDR3 contains 21 residues. CDR1 is SGHAT, CDR2 FQNNGV, per germline. The ends lost 5 bases at V and 2 bases at J; junction bases unmatched: 21. For the CDR3, the DNA is TGTGCCAGCAGCCGAAGGGAGGTACTAGCGGGAGCAGGGACCCTCACAGATACGCAGTATTTT. This translates into CASSRREVLAGAGTLTDTQYF.

The genes are TRBV30 and TRBJ2-6; D remains unclear. CDR3 length: 14 amino acids. The germline V gene encodes CDR1 GTSNPN and CDR2 SVGIG (reference sequence). Trimming cost V 4 bases and J 2 bases, with 9 bases left between them. The CDR3 here is CAWNFRPGANVLTF. The CDR3 nucleotides are TGTGCCTGGAATTTTCGCCCTGGGGCCAACGTCCTGACTTTC.

This clonotype was observed many times. V is TRBV5-1 and J is TRBJ1-1, with a possible D match to TRBD1 (5 bases). The CDR3 runs 14 residues. Germline V gene data show CDR1 as SGHRS and CDR2 as YFSETQ. The ends were cut back, 5 bases at V and 8 bases at J, with 19 bases in the middle. In DNA, the CDR3 is TGCGCCAGCAGACAGACAACAGGCGGAGTAGAAGCTTTCTTT. Amino acid sequence: CASRQTTGGVEAFF.

This clonotype came up many times. This chain uses TRBV12-3 or TRBV12-4 with TRBJ1-1, with 11 nucleotides matching TRBD1. The CDR3 runs to 14 residues. V gave up 6 bases and J gave up 3 bases; unmatched junction bases: 3. The CDR3 DNA follows: TGTGCCAGCAGGGGACAGGGGGGTCACACTGAAGCTTTCTTT. Its translation is CASRGQGGHTEAFF.